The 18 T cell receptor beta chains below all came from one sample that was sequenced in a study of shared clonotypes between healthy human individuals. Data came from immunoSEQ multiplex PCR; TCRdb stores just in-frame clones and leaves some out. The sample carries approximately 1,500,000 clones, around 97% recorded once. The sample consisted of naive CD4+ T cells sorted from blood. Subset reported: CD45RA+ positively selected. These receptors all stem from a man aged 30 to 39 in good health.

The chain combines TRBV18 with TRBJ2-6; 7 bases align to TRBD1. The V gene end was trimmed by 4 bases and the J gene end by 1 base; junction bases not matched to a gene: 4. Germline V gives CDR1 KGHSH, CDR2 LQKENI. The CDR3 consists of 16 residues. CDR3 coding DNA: TGTGCCAGCTCACTGGACAGGCTTTCTGGGGCCAACGTCCTGACTTTC. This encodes CASSLDRLSGANVLTF. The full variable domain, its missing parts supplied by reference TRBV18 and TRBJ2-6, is NAGVMQNPRHLVRRRGQEARLRCSPMKGHSHVYWYRQLPEEGLKFMVYLQKENIIDESGMPKERFSAEFPKEGPSILRIQQVVRGDSAAYFCASSLDRLSGANVLTFGAGSRLTVL.

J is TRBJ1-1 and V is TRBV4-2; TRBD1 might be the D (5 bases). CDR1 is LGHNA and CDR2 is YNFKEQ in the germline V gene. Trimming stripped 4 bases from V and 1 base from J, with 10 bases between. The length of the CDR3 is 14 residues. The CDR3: CASSRRGQNTEAFF. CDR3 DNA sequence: TGTGCCAGCAGCCGCCGAGGACAGAACACTGAAGCTTTCTTT.

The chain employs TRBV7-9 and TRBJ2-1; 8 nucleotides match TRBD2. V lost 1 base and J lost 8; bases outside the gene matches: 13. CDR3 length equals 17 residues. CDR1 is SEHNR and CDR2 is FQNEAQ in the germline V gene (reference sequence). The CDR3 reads CASSLGDGTRMYDEQFF. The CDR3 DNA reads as TGTGCCAGCAGCTTAGGGGATGGGACTAGGATGTACGATGAGCAGTTCTTC.

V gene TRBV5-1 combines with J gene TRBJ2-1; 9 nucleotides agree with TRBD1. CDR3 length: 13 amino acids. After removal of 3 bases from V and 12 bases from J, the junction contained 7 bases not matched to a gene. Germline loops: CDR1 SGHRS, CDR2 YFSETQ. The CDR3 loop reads CASSSGLTGGQFF. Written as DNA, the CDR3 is TGCGCCAGCAGCTCGGGTCTGACAGGGGGGCAGTTCTTC. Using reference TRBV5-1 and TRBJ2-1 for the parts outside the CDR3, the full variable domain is KAGVTQTPRYLIKTRGQQVTLSCSPISGHRSVSWYQQTPGQGLQFLFEYFSETQRNKGNFPGRFSGRQFSNSRSEMNVSTLELGDSALYLCASSSGLTGGQFFGPGTRLTVL.

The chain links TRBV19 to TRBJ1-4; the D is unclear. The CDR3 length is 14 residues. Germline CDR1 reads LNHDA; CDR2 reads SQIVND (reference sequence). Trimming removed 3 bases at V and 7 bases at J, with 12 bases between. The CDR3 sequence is CASSISRQSEKLFF. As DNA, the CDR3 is TGTGCCAGTAGTATCAGTCGGCAGAGTGAAAAACTGTTTTTT.

CDR3 nucleotide sequence: TGTGCCAGCAGCTCCAAACTCTTGATTAACACTGAAGCTTTCTTT. Amino acid sequence: CASSSKLLINTEAFF. The chain recombines TRBV7-9 with TRBJ1-1; D remains unclear. V lost 4 bases and J lost 2, with 14 bases in between. Germline CDR1 is SEHNR and CDR2 is FQNEAQ (reference sequence). The CDR3 sequence is 15 residues long.

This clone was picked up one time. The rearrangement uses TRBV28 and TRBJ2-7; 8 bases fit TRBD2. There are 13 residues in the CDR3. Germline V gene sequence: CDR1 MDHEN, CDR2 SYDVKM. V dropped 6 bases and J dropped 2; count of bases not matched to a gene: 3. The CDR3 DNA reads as TGTGCCAGCAGGACTAGCGTTACCTACGAGCAGTACTTC. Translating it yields CASRTSVTYEQYF.

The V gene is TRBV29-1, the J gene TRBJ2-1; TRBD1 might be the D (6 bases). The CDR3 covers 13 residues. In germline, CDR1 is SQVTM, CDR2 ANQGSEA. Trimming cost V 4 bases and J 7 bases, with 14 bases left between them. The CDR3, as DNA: TGCAGCGTTGTAGGGCAACAGGGAAATGAGCAGTTCTTC. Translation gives CSVVGQQGNEQFF.

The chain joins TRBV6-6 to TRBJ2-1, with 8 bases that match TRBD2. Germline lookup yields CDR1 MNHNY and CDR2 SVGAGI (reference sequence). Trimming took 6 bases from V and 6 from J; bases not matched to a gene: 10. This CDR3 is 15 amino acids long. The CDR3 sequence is CASRRSSGSSNEQFF. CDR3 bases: TGTGCCAGCAGGCGTTCTAGCGGGTCGTCCAATGAGCAGTTCTTC.

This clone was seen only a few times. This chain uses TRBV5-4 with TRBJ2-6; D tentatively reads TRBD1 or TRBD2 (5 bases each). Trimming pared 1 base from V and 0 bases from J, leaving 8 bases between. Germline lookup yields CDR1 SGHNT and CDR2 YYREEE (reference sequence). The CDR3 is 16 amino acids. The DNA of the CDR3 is TGTGCCAGCAGCTTGCGTGGGGGCTCTGGGGCCAACGTCCTGACTTTC. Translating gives CASSLRGGSGANVLTF.

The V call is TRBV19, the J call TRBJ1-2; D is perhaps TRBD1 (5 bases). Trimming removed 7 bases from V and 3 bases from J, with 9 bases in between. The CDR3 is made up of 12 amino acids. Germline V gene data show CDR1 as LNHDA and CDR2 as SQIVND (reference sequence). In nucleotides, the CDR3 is TGTGCCAGTACTGTCAGGGACTATGGCTACACCTTC. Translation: CASTVRDYGYTF.

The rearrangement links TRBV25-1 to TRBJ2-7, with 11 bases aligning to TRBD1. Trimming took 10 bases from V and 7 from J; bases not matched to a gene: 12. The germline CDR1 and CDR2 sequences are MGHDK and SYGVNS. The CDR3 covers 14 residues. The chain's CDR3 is CATMGTGGLEEQYF. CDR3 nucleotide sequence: TGTGCCACCATGGGGACAGGGGGGTTGGAGGAGCAGTACTTC.

CDR3 sequence (DNA): TGTGCCAGCAGCTTAGAGCTGGGGGCAAGGGCTGAAAAACTGTTTTTT. Translating gives CASSLELGARAEKLFF. The chain uses TRBV7-6 and TRBJ1-4; a possible D gene is TRBD1 (6 bases). CDR3 length: 16 amino acids. CDR1 and CDR2 (germline): SGHVS, FNYEAQ. Trimming removed 1 base from V and 7 bases from J, with 16 bases in between.

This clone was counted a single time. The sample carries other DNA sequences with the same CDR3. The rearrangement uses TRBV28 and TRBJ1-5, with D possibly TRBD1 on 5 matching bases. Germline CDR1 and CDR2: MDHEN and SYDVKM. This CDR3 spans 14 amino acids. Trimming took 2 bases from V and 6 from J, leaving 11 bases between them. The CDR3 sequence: CASSLGQGSQPQHF. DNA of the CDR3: TGTGCCAGCAGTTTAGGGCAGGGTAGTCAGCCCCAGCATTTT.

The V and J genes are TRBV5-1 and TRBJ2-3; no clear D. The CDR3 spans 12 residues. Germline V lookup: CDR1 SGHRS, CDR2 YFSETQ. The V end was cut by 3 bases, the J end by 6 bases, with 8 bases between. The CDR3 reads CASSSLGDTQYF. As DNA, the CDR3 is TGCGCCAGCAGCTCTCTAGGGGATACGCAGTATTTT.

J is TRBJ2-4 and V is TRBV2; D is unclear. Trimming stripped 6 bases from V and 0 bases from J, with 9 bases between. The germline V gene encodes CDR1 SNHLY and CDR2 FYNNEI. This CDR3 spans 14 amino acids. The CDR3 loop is CASRVTVAKNIQYF. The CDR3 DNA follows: TGTGCCAGCAGGGTGACTGTAGCCAAAAACATTCAGTACTTC.

The CDR3 sequence: CASSSGDTQYF. CDR3 coding DNA: TGTGCCAGTAGCTCGGGAGATACGCAGTATTTT. The rearrangement joins TRBV19 to TRBJ2-3; D remains unclear. This CDR3 comprises 11 residues. CDR1 LNHDA and CDR2 SQIVND come from the germline V gene (reference sequence). V shed 6 bases and J shed 5 bases, with 6 bases lying between them. The variable domain in full, with the rest retrieved from reference TRBV19 and TRBJ2-3, is DGGITQSPKYLFRKEGQNVTLSCEQNLNHDAMYWYRQDPGQGLRLIYYSQIVNDFQKGDIAEGYSVSREKKESFPLTVTSAQKNPTAFYLCASSSGDTQYFGPGTRLTVL.

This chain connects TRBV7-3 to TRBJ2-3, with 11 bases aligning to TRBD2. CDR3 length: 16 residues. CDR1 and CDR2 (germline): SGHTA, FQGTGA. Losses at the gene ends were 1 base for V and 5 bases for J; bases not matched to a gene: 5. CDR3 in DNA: TGTGCCAGCAGCTTAAATAGCGGGAGGGCGAAAGATACGCAGTATTTT. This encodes CASSLNSGRAKDTQYF.